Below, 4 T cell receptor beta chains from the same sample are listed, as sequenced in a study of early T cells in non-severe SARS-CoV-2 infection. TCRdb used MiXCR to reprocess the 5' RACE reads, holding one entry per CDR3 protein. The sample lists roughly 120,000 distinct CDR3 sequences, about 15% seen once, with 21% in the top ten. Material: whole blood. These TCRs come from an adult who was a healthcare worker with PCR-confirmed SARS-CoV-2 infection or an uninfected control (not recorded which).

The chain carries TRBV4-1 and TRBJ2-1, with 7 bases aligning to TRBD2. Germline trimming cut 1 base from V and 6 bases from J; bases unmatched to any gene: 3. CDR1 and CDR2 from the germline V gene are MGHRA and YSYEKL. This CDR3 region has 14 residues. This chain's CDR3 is CASSQGGEGNEQFF. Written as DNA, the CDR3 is TGCGCCAGCAGCCAAGGAGGGGAGGGCAATGAGCAGTTCTTC.

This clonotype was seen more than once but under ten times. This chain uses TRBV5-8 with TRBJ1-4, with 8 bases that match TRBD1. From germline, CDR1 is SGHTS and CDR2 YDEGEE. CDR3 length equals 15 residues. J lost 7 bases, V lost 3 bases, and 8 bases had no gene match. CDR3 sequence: CASSWGGTGGEKLFF. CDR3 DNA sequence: TGTGCCAGCAGCTGGGGCGGGACAGGAGGTGAAAAACTGTTTTTT.

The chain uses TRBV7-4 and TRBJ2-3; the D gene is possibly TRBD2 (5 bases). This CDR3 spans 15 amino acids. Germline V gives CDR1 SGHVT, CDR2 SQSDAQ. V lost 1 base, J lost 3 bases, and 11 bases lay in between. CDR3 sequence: CASSLERVWTDTQYF. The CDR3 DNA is TGTGCCAGCAGCTTAGAGAGGGTTTGGACAGATACGCAGTATTTT.

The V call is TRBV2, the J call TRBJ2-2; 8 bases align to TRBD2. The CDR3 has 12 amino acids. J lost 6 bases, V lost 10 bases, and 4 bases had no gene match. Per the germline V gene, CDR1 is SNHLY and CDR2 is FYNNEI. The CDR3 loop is CATRGGPGELFF. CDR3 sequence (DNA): TGTGCCACACGGGGGGGCCCCGGGGAGCTGTTTTTT.